This T cell receptor beta chain originates from a study of T cell responses to AZD1222 COVID-19 vaccine. Profiled with immunoSEQ multiplex PCR; TCRdb holds only in-frame clones, not every one. Of 150,000 to 200,000 clones in the sample, just under 90% were seen once. The CDR3 is made up of 14 amino acids. Trimming removed 6 bases from V and 5 bases from J, with 16 bases in between. Per germline, CDR1 LNHDA and CDR2 SQIVND (reference sequence). This clone showed up just once. The source material was peripheral blood, sampled 28 days after the second dose of the MenACWY control vaccine. The chain couples TRBV19 to TRBJ2-5; a weak D match, TRBD2 (6 bases). The receptor was isolated from an adult who received the MenACWY meningococcal vaccine as a control. The CDR3 DNA follows: TGTGCCAGTAGGAGCGGAGGGTCTGGGGAGACCCAGTACTTC. Translated: CASRSGGSGETQYF.